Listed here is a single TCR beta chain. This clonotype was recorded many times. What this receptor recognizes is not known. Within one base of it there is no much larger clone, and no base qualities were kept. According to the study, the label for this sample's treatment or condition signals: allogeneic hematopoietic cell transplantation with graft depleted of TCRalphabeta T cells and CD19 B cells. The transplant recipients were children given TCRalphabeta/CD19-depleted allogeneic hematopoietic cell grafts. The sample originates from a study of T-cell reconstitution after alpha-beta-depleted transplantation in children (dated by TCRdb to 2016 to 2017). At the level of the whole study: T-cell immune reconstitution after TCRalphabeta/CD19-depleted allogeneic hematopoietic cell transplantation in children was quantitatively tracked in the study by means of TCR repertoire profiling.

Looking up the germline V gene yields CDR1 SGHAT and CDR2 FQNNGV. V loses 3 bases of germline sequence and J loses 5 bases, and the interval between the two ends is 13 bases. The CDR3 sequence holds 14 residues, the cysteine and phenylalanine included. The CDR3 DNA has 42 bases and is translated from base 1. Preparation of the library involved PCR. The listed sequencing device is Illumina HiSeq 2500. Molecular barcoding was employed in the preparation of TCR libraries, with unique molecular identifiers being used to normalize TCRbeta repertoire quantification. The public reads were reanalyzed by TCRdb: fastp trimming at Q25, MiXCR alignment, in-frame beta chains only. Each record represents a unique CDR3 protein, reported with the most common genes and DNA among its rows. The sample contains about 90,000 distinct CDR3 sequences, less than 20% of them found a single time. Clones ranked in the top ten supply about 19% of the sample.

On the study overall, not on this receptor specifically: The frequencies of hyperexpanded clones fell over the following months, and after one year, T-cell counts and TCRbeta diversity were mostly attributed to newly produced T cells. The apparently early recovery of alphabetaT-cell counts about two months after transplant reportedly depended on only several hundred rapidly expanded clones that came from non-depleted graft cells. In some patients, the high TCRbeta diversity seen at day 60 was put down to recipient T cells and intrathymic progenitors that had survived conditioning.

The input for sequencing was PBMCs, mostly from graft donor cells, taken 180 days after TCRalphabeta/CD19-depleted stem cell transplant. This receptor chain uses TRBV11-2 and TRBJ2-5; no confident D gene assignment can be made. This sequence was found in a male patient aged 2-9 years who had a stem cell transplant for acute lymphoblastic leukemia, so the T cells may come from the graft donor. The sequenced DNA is TGTGCCAGCAGCTTGGGTGGTGTTCACGAGACCCAGTACTTC. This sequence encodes CASSLGGVHETQYF.